Below are 27 T cell receptor beta chains sequenced from a single sample in a study of technical replicates of blood from a handful of donors listed by TCRdb under 2017. Library generation was performed with the immunoSEQ multiplex PCR assay. TCRdb mirrors the immuneACCESS table, restricted to in-frame sequences. Some clones are absent from its copies; in checked studies, under half trace to an unresolved V gene, and the reason for the others is unknown. This sample is represented by 70,000 to 95,000 clones; about 91% of them were singletons. 0.3% to 0.45% of the sample is held by the ten biggest clonotypes. The sequenced sample consisted of T cells isolated from PBMCs. These receptors were obtained from a human donor in good health. Some clones in this sample may be carry-over from other donors' samples.

The V gene is TRBV28, the J gene TRBJ2-5, with a weak D call TRBD1 (6 bases). Germline V lookup: CDR1 MDHEN, CDR2 SYDVKM. V lost 4 bases to trimming and J lost 2 bases, with 14 bases between them. The CDR3 covers 15 residues. In nucleotides, the CDR3 is TGTGCCAGCAGTTCTTGGACAGAGCCACAAGAGACCCAGTACTTC. It specifies CASSSWTEPQETQYF. Full variable domain (rest looked up from reference TRBV28 and TRBJ2-5): DVKVTQSSRYLVKRTGEKVFLECVQDMDHENMFWYRQDPGLGLRLIYFSYDVKMKEKGDIPEGYSVSREKKERFSLILESASTNQTSMYLCASSSWTEPQETQYFGPGTRLLVL.

The chain carries TRBV30 and TRBJ2-7; 7 bases fit TRBD1. V trimming: 3 bases; J trimming: 3 bases; junction bases outside the gene matches: 8. This CDR3 is built from 14 residues. Germline lookup yields CDR1 GTSNPN and CDR2 SVGIG (reference sequence). The CDR3 DNA is TGTGCCTGGAGCTCCGACAGGGAACTCTACGAGCAGTACTTC. Amino acids: CAWSSDRELYEQYF.

This clone appeared a single time. This chain joins TRBV10-2 and TRBJ2-1, with TRBD1 matching 9 bases. This CDR3 has 18 residues. Unmatched junction bases numbered 7, after V lost 0 bases and J lost 1 base. Germline values: CDR1 WSHSY, CDR2 SAAADI. The CDR3 nucleotides read TGCGCCAGCAGTGAGTCCGGACCGGGACAGGGTTCCTACAATGAGCAGTTCTTC. It yields the protein CASSESGPGQGSYNEQFF.

The V and J genes are TRBV2 and TRBJ2-1; maybe TRBD2 (6 bases). The V gene lost 6 bases and the J gene lost 4 bases, with 19 bases spanning the gap. Germline lookup yields CDR1 SNHLY and CDR2 FYNNEI. CDR3 length equals 16 residues. CDR3 nucleotide sequence: TGTGCCAGCAGCCCAGGGACTTATCCTGTTTACAATGAGCAGTTCTTC. Protein: CASSPGTYPVYNEQFF.

The chain links TRBV4-1 to TRBJ2-1; D is unresolved. V was shortened by 3 bases and J by 6 bases, with 6 bases between the two germline ends. The CDR3 extends over 12 amino acids. Germline assignment: CDR1 MGHRA and CDR2 YSYEKL. DNA for the CDR3: TGCGCCAGCAGCCAGCAGTCCAATGAGCAGTTCTTC. This codes for CASSQQSNEQFF.

V is TRBV30 and J is TRBJ1-3, with 7 bases that match TRBD1. CDR3 length: 15 amino acids. CDR1 is GTSNPN and CDR2 is SVGIG in the germline V gene (reference sequence). The V gene end was trimmed by 0 bases and the J gene end by 8 bases; junction bases not matched to a gene: 10. The CDR3 coding sequence is TGTGCCTGGAGTGTACTAAGACAGGGCCAGGACACCATATATTTT. Protein sequence: CAWSVLRQGQDTIYF. The variable domain in full, completed from reference TRBV30 and TRBJ1-3, reads SQTIHQWPATLVQPVGSPLSLECTVEGTSNPNLYWYRQAAGRGLQLLFYSVGIGQISSEVPQNLSASRPQDRQFILSSKKLLLSDSGFYLCAWSVLRQGQDTIYFGEGSWLTVV.

This clone appeared once. The chain employs TRBV19 and TRBJ2-1; 10 bases map to TRBD2. The CDR3 runs to 14 residues. Germline loops: CDR1 LNHDA, CDR2 SQIVND (reference sequence). J gave up 7 bases and V 5 bases, and 5 bases lay outside the gene matches. The DNA for the CDR3 is TGTGCCAGTAGTGTTACTAGCGGGAAAAATGAGCAGTTCTTC. Translated, it gives CASSVTSGKNEQFF.

This chain connects TRBV14 to TRBJ2-7; possibly TRBD1 for D (6 bases). The CDR3 sequence is 14 residues long. The V end was cut by 3 bases, the J end by 7 bases, with 16 bases between. Germline assignment: CDR1 SGHDN and CDR2 FVKESK. This CDR3 reads CASSHLRFRGEQYF. The CDR3, as DNA: TGTGCCAGCAGCCATCTTCGTTTTAGGGGGGAGCAGTACTTC.

This chain connects TRBV2 to TRBJ2-1; 11 bases line up with TRBD2. The length of the CDR3 is 18 residues. Germline CDR1 reads SNHLY; CDR2 reads FYNNEI. The V segment lost 4 bases and the J segment 10 bases; nucleotides outside the gene matches: 18. The DNA for the CDR3 is TGTGCCAGCAGTGTGTCCCCGAGTAGCGGGAGGGCTATTTCCGAGCAGTTCTTC. Its translation: CASSVSPSSGRAISEQFF. Based on the CDR3 plus reference TRBV2 and TRBJ2-1, the full variable domain is EPEVTQTPSHQVTQMGQEVILRCVPISNHLYFYWYRQILGQKVEFLVSFYNNEISEKSEIFDDQFSVERPDGSNFTLKIRSTKLEDSAMYFCASSVSPSSGRAISEQFFGPGTRLTVL.

Details on this clone: The junction departs from germline at one end; a sequencing error may be responsible. This chain uses TRBV29-1 with TRBJ2-4; 8 nucleotides match TRBD2. Germline assignment: CDR1 SQVTM and CDR2 ANQGSEA. CDR3 length: 11 amino acids. The CDR3 is CSVEGSGSVDF. The DNA of the CDR3 is TGCAGCGTTGAAGGGAGCGGGAGTGTGGACTTC.

The gene calls are TRBV11-2 and TRBJ2-7; 7 bases are a match to TRBD2. Per germline, CDR1 SGHAT and CDR2 FQNNGV. This CDR3 has 16 residues. The junction had 10 bases not matched to a gene; V was cut back by 5 bases and J by 0 bases. Here the CDR3 reads CASSLTGRESSYEQYF. The CDR3 bases are TGTGCCAGCAGCCTCACGGGGAGGGAAAGCTCCTACGAGCAGTACTTC.

The V and J genes are TRBV5-4 and TRBJ1-1, with a weak D call TRBD1 (6 bases). CDR3 length: 14 amino acids. V was cut by 0 bases and J by 1 base, with 7 bases left in between. Germline assignment: CDR1 SGHNT and CDR2 YYREEE (reference sequence). This CDR3 is CASSLGQANTEAFF. CDR3 DNA: TGTGCCAGCAGCTTGGGACAGGCGAACACTGAAGCTTTCTTT.

This chain joins TRBV7-9 and TRBJ2-7; TRBD1 aligns across 7 bases. V lost 5 bases to trimming and J lost 12 bases; unmatched junction nucleotides: 16. This CDR3 comprises 14 residues. Germline CDR1 SEHNR, CDR2 FQNEAQ (reference sequence). CDR3 sequence: CASSLGDSTLFWYF. DNA for the CDR3: TGTGCCAGCAGCCTAGGGGACAGTACCCTTTTTTGGTACTTC.

The chain recombines TRBV6-4 with TRBJ2-3; 14 nucleotides match TRBD2. CDR1 is MRHNA and CDR2 is SNTAGT in the germline V gene. The CDR3 has 17 amino acids. V lost 0 bases to trimming and J lost 3 bases; unmatched junction nucleotides: 2. The CDR3 loop is CASSDSGLAGVTDTQYF. In nucleotides, the CDR3 is TGTGCCAGCAGTGACTCGGGACTAGCGGGAGTTACAGATACGCAGTATTTT.

The chain uses TRBV19 and TRBJ2-1; D gene unclear. CDR3 length: 13 residues. The V gene's germline CDR1 is LNHDA and CDR2 SQIVND (reference sequence). V was shortened by 1 base and J by 4 bases, with 5 bases between the two germline ends. CDR3 in DNA: TGTGCCAGTAGTATAGCCAATTACAATGAGCAGTTCTTC. It codes for CASSIANYNEQFF.

This clone came up a few times. The chain couples TRBV7-9 to TRBJ2-1, with TRBD1 as a possible D gene (5 bases). The CDR3 covers 15 residues. Germline V lookup: CDR1 SEHNR, CDR2 FQNEAQ (reference sequence). V was trimmed by 5 bases and J by 7 bases, leaving 18 bases between them. In DNA form, the CDR3 reads TGTGCCAGCAGCCCCTGGAGTGGACAACTTAATGAGCAGTTCTTC. Protein: CASSPWSGQLNEQFF.

V and J are TRBV7-3 and TRBJ1-1; the D gene is possibly TRBD1 (6 bases). This CDR3 has 15 residues. V was shortened by 4 bases and J by 1 base, with 13 bases between the two germline ends. CDR1 SGHTA and CDR2 FQGTGA come from the germline V gene. The CDR3 DNA sequence: TGTGCCAGCAGCTCGGCCGGGACACGGAACACTGAAGCTTTCTTT. Encoded protein: CASSSAGTRNTEAFF.

The gene calls are TRBV7-2 and TRBJ1-5; unclear D gene. Germline V lookup: CDR1 SGHTA, CDR2 FQGNSA. V shed 1 base and J shed 6 bases, with 7 bases lying between them. The CDR3 contains 13 residues. The CDR3 protein is CASSLERSQPQHF. For the CDR3, the DNA is TGTGCCAGCAGCTTAGAGAGGAGTCAGCCCCAGCATTTT.

The J gene is TRBJ2-7, the V gene TRBV19; D remains unclear. The germline V gene has CDR1 LNHDA and CDR2 SQIVND (reference sequence). The CDR3 length is 14 residues. V was clipped by 2 bases and J by 6 bases, with 14 bases between them. The CDR3 DNA follows: TGTGCCAGTAGTATAAGTCACGGTTATGTCGAGCAGTACTTC. It is translated as CASSISHGYVEQYF.

This chain links TRBV6-5 with TRBJ2-7; weak D call: TRBD2 (6 bases). The germline V gene encodes CDR1 MNHEY and CDR2 SVGAGI. This CDR3 is 14 amino acids long. The ends were cut back, 3 bases at V and 3 bases at J, with 12 bases in the middle. In nucleotides, the CDR3 is TGTGCCAGCAGTTATGGGAGGACCCTCTACGAGCAGTACTTC. This translates into CASSYGRTLYEQYF.

The rearrangement joins TRBV7-9 to TRBJ2-3, with D perhaps matching TRBD2 (5 bases). Germline CDR1 and CDR2: SEHNR and FQNEAQ (reference sequence). Trimming cost V 11 bases and J 6 bases, with 24 bases left between them. This CDR3 is 15 amino acids long. Here the CDR3 DNA reads TGTGCCGCGCAGTCGGTGCCGATAACTAGGGATACGCAGTATTTT. It encodes CAAQSVPITRDTQYF.

This clone occurred a few times. The chain joins TRBV11-2 to TRBJ2-2; possible D gene TRBD2, 5 bases. The CDR3 is 14 amino acids. V was shortened by 4 bases and J by 1 base, with 7 bases between the two germline ends. CDR1 and CDR2 (germline): SGHAT, FQNNGV. The CDR3 nucleotides read TGTGCCAGCAGCTCCGGACTGAACACCGGGGAGCTGTTTTTT. The encoded protein is CASSSGLNTGELFF.

CDR3 nucleotide sequence: TGTGCCAGCAGTCTGGGAGAAGGCAGTGGCTACACCTTC. Residues: CASSLGEGSGYTF. This chain connects TRBV27 to TRBJ1-2, with D hard to call. Germline V gives CDR1 MNHEY, CDR2 SMNVEV (reference sequence). V gave up 5 bases and J gave up 7 bases, with 14 bases separating them. The CDR3 extends over 13 amino acids.

V gene TRBV19 combines with J gene TRBJ2-6, with 9 bases aligning to TRBD1. This CDR3 is built from 18 residues. Germline CDR1 and CDR2: LNHDA and SQIVND (reference sequence). After removal of 3 bases from V and 0 bases from J, the junction contained 6 bases not matched to a gene. The chain's CDR3 is CASSILTGGPSGANVLTF. CDR3 nucleotides: TGTGCCAGTAGTATCCTGACAGGGGGTCCCTCTGGGGCCAACGTCCTGACTTTC.

The sample holds a few counts of this clone. The chain carries TRBV19 and TRBJ1-3; 8 bases align to TRBD1. J lost 6 bases, V lost 8 bases, and 6 bases had no gene match. The CDR3 runs 13 residues. The germline V gene encodes CDR1 LNHDA and CDR2 SQIVND (reference sequence). The CDR3 sequence is CASSGTGLNTIYF. Here the CDR3 DNA reads TGTGCCAGTTCCGGGACAGGATTAAACACCATATATTTT.

This sequence joins TRBV6-1 and TRBJ2-1; D is uncertain. The CDR3 is 14 amino acids. The germline CDR1 and CDR2 sequences are MNHNS and SASEGT. V gave up 7 bases and J gave up 7 bases, with 17 bases separating them. The chain's CDR3 is CASTLDTSYNEQFF. For the CDR3, the DNA is TGTGCCAGCACCCTCGACACATCATATAATGAGCAGTTCTTC.

The V and J genes are TRBV10-3 and TRBJ2-1, with 7 bases aligning to TRBD1. Germline V gives CDR1 ENHRY, CDR2 SYGVKD. This CDR3 spans 15 amino acids. The V gene end was trimmed by 2 bases and the J gene end by 8 bases; junction bases not matched to a gene: 9. The CDR3 here is CAISEATGVMDEQFF. The CDR3 DNA reads TGTGCCATCAGTGAGGCAACAGGGGTTATGGATGAGCAGTTCTTC.